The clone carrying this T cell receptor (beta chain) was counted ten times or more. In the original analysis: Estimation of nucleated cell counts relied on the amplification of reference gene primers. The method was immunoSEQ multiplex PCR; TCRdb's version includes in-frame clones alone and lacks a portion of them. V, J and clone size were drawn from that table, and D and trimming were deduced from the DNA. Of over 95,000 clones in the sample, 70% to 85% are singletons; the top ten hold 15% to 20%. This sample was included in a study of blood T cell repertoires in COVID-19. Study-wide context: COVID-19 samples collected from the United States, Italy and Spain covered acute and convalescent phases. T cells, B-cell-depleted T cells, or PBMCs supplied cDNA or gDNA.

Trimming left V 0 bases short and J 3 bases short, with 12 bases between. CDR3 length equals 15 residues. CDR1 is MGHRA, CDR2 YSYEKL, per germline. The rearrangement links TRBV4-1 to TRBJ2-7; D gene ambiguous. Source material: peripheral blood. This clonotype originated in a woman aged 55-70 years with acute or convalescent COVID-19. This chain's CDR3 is CASSQDGARSYEQYF. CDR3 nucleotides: TGCGCCAGCAGCCAAGATGGAGCTAGGAGCTACGAGCAGTACTTC.